The clone carrying this T cell receptor (beta chain) was counted a single time. This entry belongs to a study of lymphopenia after photon versus proton radiotherapy. The CDR3 consists of 14 residues. Germline V CDR1 and CDR2: GTSNPN, SVGIG (reference sequence). Between the trimmed V and J ends, which lost 2 bases and 5 bases, there was a span of 15 bases. Generated by immunoSEQ multiplex PCR, the TCRdb table keeps only in-frame clones and is missing some. The top ten clones hold over 1.1% of a sample with 89,000 or so clones, over 70% of them seen once. The receptor was derived from a man in his 60s with pancreatic cancer. This rearrangement joins TRBV30 to TRBJ2-5, with D perhaps matching TRBD2 (6 bases). This material consisted of peripheral blood, taken from a patient treated with proton-based radiotherapy. The CDR3 region has the DNA TGTGCCTGGAGTAGACTACGTGGGGGGGAGACCCAGTACTTC. Translated, it gives CAWSRLRGGETQYF.